This TCR beta chain is from a study of cytomegalovirus exposure and HLA in healthy donors. Germline loops: CDR1 SEHNR, CDR2 FQNEAQ (reference sequence). CDR3 length: 11 residues. Trimming cost V 5 bases and J 10 bases, with 9 bases left between them. Use of 60 Vbeta and 13 Jbeta primers characterized the PCR. The protocol was immunoSEQ multiplex PCR, while the TCRdb copy is restricted to in-frame clones and leaves out a portion. Of tens of thousands of clones listed, about 80% are singletons. This chain joins TRBV7-9 and TRBJ2-1; D is undetermined. The sequence was collected from a man aged 50-60 years in good health and CMV-seropositive. Sequencing was carried out using PBMCs. CDR3 protein: CASSLSLEQFF. The CDR3 DNA sequence: TGTGCCAGCAGCCTTTCGCTAGAGCAGTTCTTC. The full variable domain, rest sourced from reference TRBV7-9 and TRBJ2-1, is DTGVSQNPRHKITKRGQNVTFRCDPISEHNRLYWYRQTLGQGPEFLTYFQNEAQLEKSRLLSDRFSAERPKGSFSTLEIQRTEQGDSAMYLCASSLSLEQFFGPGTRLTVL.